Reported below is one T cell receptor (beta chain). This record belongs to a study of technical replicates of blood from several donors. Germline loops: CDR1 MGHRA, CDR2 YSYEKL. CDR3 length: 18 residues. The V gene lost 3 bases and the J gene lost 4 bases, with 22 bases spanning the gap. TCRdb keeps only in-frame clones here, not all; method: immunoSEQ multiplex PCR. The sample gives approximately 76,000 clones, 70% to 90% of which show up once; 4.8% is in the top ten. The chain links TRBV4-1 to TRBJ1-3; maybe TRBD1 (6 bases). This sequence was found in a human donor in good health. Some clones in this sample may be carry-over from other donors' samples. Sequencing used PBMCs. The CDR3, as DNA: TGCGCCAGCAGCCACCGGCCCGAGGGGGGGGCGAAAGGAAACACCATATATTTT. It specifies CASSHRPEGGAKGNTIYF.